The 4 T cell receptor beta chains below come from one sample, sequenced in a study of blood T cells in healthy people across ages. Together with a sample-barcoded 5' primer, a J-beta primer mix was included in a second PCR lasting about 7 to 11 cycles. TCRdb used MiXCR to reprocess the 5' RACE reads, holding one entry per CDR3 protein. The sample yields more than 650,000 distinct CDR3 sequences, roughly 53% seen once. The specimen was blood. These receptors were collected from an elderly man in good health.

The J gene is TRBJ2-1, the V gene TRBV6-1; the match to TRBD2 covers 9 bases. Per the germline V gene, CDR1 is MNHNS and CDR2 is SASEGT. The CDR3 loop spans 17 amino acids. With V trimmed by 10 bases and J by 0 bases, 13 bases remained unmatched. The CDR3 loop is CAIPAGGPLSSYNEQFF. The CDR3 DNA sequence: TGTGCCATCCCCGCGGGAGGGCCCCTGAGCTCCTACAATGAGCAGTTCTTC.

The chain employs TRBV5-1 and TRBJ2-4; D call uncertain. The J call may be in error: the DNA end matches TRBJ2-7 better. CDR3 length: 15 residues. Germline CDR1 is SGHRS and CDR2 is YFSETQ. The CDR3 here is CASSLDPSGEREQYF. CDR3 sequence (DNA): TGCGCCAGCAGCTTGGACCCGTCAGGTGAGCGCGAGCAGTACTTC.

DNA of the CDR3: TGTGCCAGCAGTGAAGTCTGGGGGAACACTGAAGCTTTCTTT. Encoded protein: CASSEVWGNTEAFF. The V call is TRBV6-1, the J call TRBJ1-1; D ambiguous. V dropped 1 base and J dropped 1 base, with 7 bases sitting between them. CDR1 is MNHNS and CDR2 is SASEGT in the germline V gene. The CDR3 spans 14 residues.

CDR3 bases: TGTGCCAGCAGCGCGCCTGGACAGGGACTAAACTACGAGCAGTACTTC. It specifies CASSAPGQGLNYEQYF. The J gene is TRBJ2-5, the V gene TRBV7-9, with D possibly being TRBD1 (8 bases). The J call is uncertain, as TRBJ2-7 better fits the DNA end. The CDR3 spans 16 residues. Germline V gene sequence: CDR1 SEHNR, CDR2 FQNEAQ (reference sequence).